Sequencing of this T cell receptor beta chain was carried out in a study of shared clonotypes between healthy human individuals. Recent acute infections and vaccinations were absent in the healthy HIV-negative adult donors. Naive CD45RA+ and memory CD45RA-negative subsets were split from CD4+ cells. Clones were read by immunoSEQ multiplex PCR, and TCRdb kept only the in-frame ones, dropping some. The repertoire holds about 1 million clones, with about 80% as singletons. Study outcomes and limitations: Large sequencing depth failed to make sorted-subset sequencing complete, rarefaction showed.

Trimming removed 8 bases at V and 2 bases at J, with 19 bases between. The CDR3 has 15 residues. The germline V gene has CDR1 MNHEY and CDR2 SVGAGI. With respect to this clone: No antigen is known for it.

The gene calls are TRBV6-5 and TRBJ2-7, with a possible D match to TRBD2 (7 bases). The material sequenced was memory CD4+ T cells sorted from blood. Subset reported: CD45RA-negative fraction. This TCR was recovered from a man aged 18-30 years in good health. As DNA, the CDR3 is TGTGCCAGCGGTAGGGGGGGCGGCGTCACCTACGAGCAGTACTTC. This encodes CASGRGGGVTYEQYF.